This T cell receptor beta chain was captured by sequencing in a study of blood T cell repertoires in COVID-19. Study context: PBMCs, B-cell-depleted T cells, or T cells were the source of the cDNA or gDNA that made up the material.

Trimming left V 8 bases short and J 7 bases short, with 12 bases between. This CDR3 comprises 11 residues. Germline-derived CDR1 and CDR2 are MNHEY and SVGAGI. Patients of the Seattle cohort, enrolled during active infection, were followed longitudinally. The protocol was immunoSEQ multiplex PCR, while the TCRdb copy is restricted to in-frame clones and leaves out a portion. The sample includes 110,000 or so clones, about 85% of them seen just once. The chain uses TRBV6-5 and TRBJ2-7; the D gene is possibly TRBD2 (5 bases). The TCR sequence derives from a woman aged 55-75 years with COVID-19, enrolled during active disease. Sequences were obtained from peripheral blood. CDR3 region: CASGRTQEQYF. The CDR3, as DNA: TGTGCCAGCGGGCGGACTCAAGAGCAGTACTTC.